The next 26 T cell receptor beta chains were all read from a single sample in a study of monozygotic twins with inflammatory bowel disease. Reprocessing the 5' RACE reads, TCRdb reports a single entry for every CDR3 protein and omits DNA. The ten most abundant clones cover about 7.4% of a sample with 80,000 or so distinct CDR3 sequences. Sample: blood. Every receptor here comes from a human donor with ulcerative colitis or Crohn's disease, or a healthy co-twin of an affected twin (not recorded which).

The chain combines TRBV6-1 with TRBJ2-3; TCRdb picks TRBD1, but there is no DNA to check that call. This CDR3 comprises 15 residues. Germline CDR1 and CDR2: MNHNS and SASEGT. This chain's CDR3 is CASSDVGQGTDTQYF.

The V gene is TRBV3-1, the J gene TRBJ2-5; with no DNA, the TCRdb D assignment of TRBD1 cannot be verified. Per germline, CDR1 LGHDT and CDR2 YNNKEL (reference sequence). There are 14 residues in the CDR3. The CDR3: CASSQDTQGETQYF.

The chain carries TRBV20-1 and TRBJ1-1; the TRBD1 assignment by TCRdb is unverifiable without DNA. The CDR3 spans 13 residues. Germline CDR1 reads DFQATT; CDR2 reads SNEGSKA (reference sequence). Here the CDR3 reads CSAITGFGTEAFF.

The genes are TRBV9 and TRBJ2-3. The CDR3 spans 12 residues. Germline CDR1 reads SGDLS; CDR2 reads YYNGEE. The chain's CDR3 is CASSAGTDTQYF.

The V and J genes are TRBV5-1 and TRBJ2-3; the D call of TRBD2 rests on TCRdb alone, since no DNA is present to check it. The CDR3 consists of 18 residues. Germline assignment: CDR1 SGHRS and CDR2 YFSETQ. CDR3 in amino acids: CASSSYLQLAGGQDTQYF.

The chain couples TRBV5-4 to TRBJ1-4. Germline CDR1 and CDR2: SGHNT and YYREEE (reference sequence). The CDR3 is 14 residues long. The CDR3 sequence: CASSFRASNEKLFF.

The J gene is TRBJ1-6, the V gene TRBV11-2; TCRdb calls TRBD1, which cannot be checked without DNA. CDR1 and CDR2 from the germline V gene are SGHAT and FQNNGV. The CDR3 is 18 amino acids. CDR3 residues: CASSLTIAGQLDNSPLQF.

V and J are TRBV5-4 and TRBJ2-4; TCRdb reports TRBD2, a call that lacks DNA to check it against. The length of the CDR3 is 15 residues. CDR1 and CDR2 from the germline V gene are SGHNT and YYREEE (reference sequence). The CDR3 spells CASSLPSGGDNIQYF.

The CDR3 reads CASSINDRETF. V is TRBV19 and J is TRBJ1-2. CDR3 length equals 11 residues. CDR1 is LNHDA, CDR2 SQIVND, per germline (reference sequence).

V gene TRBV9 combines with J gene TRBJ1-1; the D gene TCRdb calls, TRBD1, cannot be checked with no DNA. From germline, CDR1 is SGDLS and CDR2 YYNGEE. This CDR3 comprises 13 residues. Here the CDR3 reads CASSSSGATKAFF. The full variable domain, rest sourced from reference TRBV9 and TRBJ1-1, is DSGVTQTPKHLITATGQRVTLRCSPRSGDLSVYWYQQSLDQGLQFLIQYYNGEERAKGNILERFSAQQFPDLHSELNLSSLELGDSALYFCASSSSGATKAFFGQGTRLTVV.

The chain uses TRBV9 and TRBJ1-1. In germline, CDR1 is SGDLS, CDR2 YYNGEE. The CDR3 is 14 residues long. The CDR3 protein is CASSLLPQNTEAFF.

The chain uses TRBV2 and TRBJ2-1; TCRdb designates TRBD1, a call that cannot be tested without DNA. Germline CDR1 is SNHLY and CDR2 is FYNNEI. CDR3 length: 15 residues. CDR3 residues: CASRVQGPWDNEQFF.

V is TRBV13 and J is TRBJ1-1; TCRdb gives TRBD1 as the D gene, but with no DNA this cannot be confirmed. The CDR3 spans 16 residues. Germline lookup yields CDR1 PRHDT and CDR2 FYEKMQ (reference sequence). CDR3 amino acids: CASSPTGGFLNTEAFF.

The rearrangement uses TRBV7-8 and TRBJ2-2. The CDR3 has 14 amino acids. Per the germline V gene, CDR1 is SGHVS and CDR2 is FQNEAQ. The CDR3 loop is CASSLGLPPGELFF.

The V call is TRBV5-6, the J call TRBJ1-1; the TCRdb D gene call, TRBD1, has no DNA to confirm it. This CDR3 is 13 amino acids long. Germline-derived CDR1 and CDR2 are SGHDT and YYEEEE. CDR3 region: CASSLKGVTEAFF.

This chain uses TRBV29-1 with TRBJ2-1; the D call of TRBD1 rests on TCRdb alone, since no DNA is present to check it. This CDR3 is built from 13 residues. The germline V gene has CDR1 SQVTM and CDR2 ANQGSEA. This chain's CDR3 is CSVEGKGINEQFF.

The V gene is TRBV11-2, the J gene TRBJ1-6; checking the TCRdb D call of TRBD1 is not possible without DNA. CDR1 SGHAT and CDR2 FQNNGV come from the germline V gene. This CDR3 contains 17 residues. The chain's CDR3 is CASSLTGARAYNSPLHF. The whole variable domain, filled in from reference TRBV11-2 and TRBJ1-6, reads EAGVAQSPRYKIIEKRQSVAFWCNPISGHATLYWYQQILGQGPKLLIQFQNNGVVDDSQLPKDRFSAERLKGVDSTLKIQPAKLEDSAVYLCASSLTGARAYNSPLHFGNGTRLTVT.

CDR3 protein: CARSPDRSSYEQYF. The rearrangement links TRBV5-3 to TRBJ2-7. TRBV5-3 is an open reading frame, and its role is uncertain. The CDR3 spans 14 residues.

The V and J genes are TRBV6-6 and TRBJ1-5. This CDR3 comprises 14 residues. Germline V CDR1 and CDR2: MNHNY, SVGAGI (reference sequence). CDR3 residues: CASSYGGMGQPQHF.

This rearrangement joins TRBV6-2 or TRBV6-3 to TRBJ1-2. CDR1 is MNHEY, CDR2 SVGEGT, per germline. The CDR3 runs to 13 residues. This CDR3 reads CASSYSNQNGYTF.

The chain joins TRBV5-1 to TRBJ1-2; the D gene TCRdb calls, TRBD1, cannot be checked with no DNA. The CDR3 covers 15 residues. Per germline, CDR1 SGHRS and CDR2 YFSETQ. This CDR3 is CASSLDVRGSDGYTF.

The chain combines TRBV6-5 with TRBJ2-7; no DNA is available, so the TRBD1 call from TCRdb remains unchecked. The germline CDR1 and CDR2 sequences are MNHEY and SVGAGI. The CDR3 sequence is 14 residues long. This CDR3 reads CASSYGGASYEQYF.

The chain is built from TRBV5-1 and TRBJ2-1; as DNA is missing, the TRBD2 call by TCRdb cannot be tested. CDR3 length: 12 residues. Germline V gives CDR1 SGHRS, CDR2 YFSETQ. The CDR3 here is CASSSGHNEQFF.

The gene calls are TRBV11-1 and TRBJ2-7; the TCRdb D gene call, TRBD2, has no DNA to confirm it. The CDR3 has 13 amino acids. Germline lookup yields CDR1 SGHAT and CDR2 FQDESV (reference sequence). The chain's CDR3 is CASSFERDYEQYF.

This CDR3 reads CASSLDPGSRVEAFF. The chain couples TRBV5-1 to TRBJ1-1. CDR3 size: 15 residues. Germline CDR1 SGHRS, CDR2 YFSETQ.

The chain carries TRBV18 and TRBJ2-7; TCRdb calls TRBD1, which cannot be checked without DNA. The CDR3 spans 13 residues. CDR1 is KGHSH, CDR2 LQKENI, per germline. This CDR3 is CASSPPRVYEQYF.